Each of the 4 T cell receptor beta chains below was sequenced from the same sample in a study of T cell changes during pregnancy in multiple sclerosis. Some clones are missing from TCRdb's copy, which holds only in-frame ones; the method was immunoSEQ multiplex PCR. The sample has 80,000 to 130,000 clones; around 94% are singletons. The specimen was peripheral blood, collected in the second trimester of pregnancy. These receptors were collected from a female donor with multiple sclerosis, enrolled in a pregnancy study.

The chain is built from TRBV19 and TRBJ1-2; D perhaps matches TRBD1 (5 bases). The CDR3 totals 13 residues. Trimming took off 5 bases at V and 5 bases at J, with 12 bases between the two ends. CDR1 is LNHDA and CDR2 is SQIVND in the germline V gene (reference sequence). Written as DNA, the CDR3 is TGTGCCAGTAGTGTACAGGTTGGATATGGCTACACCTTC. This gives the protein CASSVQVGYGYTF.

V gene TRBV27 combines with J gene TRBJ2-3; D gene ambiguous. This CDR3 is built from 14 residues. Germline V lookup: CDR1 MNHEY, CDR2 SMNVEV (reference sequence). V lost 5 bases to trimming and J lost 4 bases, with 13 bases between them. CDR3 in amino acids: CASSRWALPDTQYF. The CDR3 coding sequence is TGTGCCAGCAGTCGATGGGCGCTTCCAGATACGCAGTATTTT.

The chain couples TRBV7-3 to TRBJ1-1; D is unresolved. The CDR3 contains 13 residues. V lost 2 bases to trimming and J lost 7 bases, with 11 bases between them. Germline V gene lookup returns CDR1 SGHTA and CDR2 FQGTGA. CDR3 loop: CASSLYGSGEAFF. As DNA, the CDR3 is TGTGCCAGCAGCTTATATGGATCGGGTGAAGCTTTCTTT.

The rearrangement joins TRBV2 to TRBJ1-5, with D unclear. V lost 5 bases, J lost 6 bases, and 8 bases lay in between. This CDR3 is 12 amino acids long. Germline CDR1 and CDR2: SNHLY and FYNNEI. The CDR3 region is CASSTIGQPQHF. The CDR3 bases are TGTGCCAGCAGTACGATCGGTCAGCCCCAGCATTTT.